Listed here is a single T cell receptor (beta chain). There are 14 residues in the CDR3. V was trimmed by 4 bases and J by 3 bases, leaving 11 bases between them. CDR1 SGHRS and CDR2 YFSETQ come from the germline V gene. The sample belongs to a study of control samples from healthy donors and cancer patients. The repertoire was sequenced with immunoSEQ multiplex PCR; TCRdb's copy has only in-frame clones and lacks some. The repertoire holds tens of thousands of clones, with about 88% as singletons. Source material: blood. This TCR was sampled from a woman aged 70-85 years in good health. The gene calls are TRBV5-1 and TRBJ1-5; TRBD1 might be the D (5 bases). CDR3 residues: CASSPAGFNQPQHF. The CDR3 DNA sequence: TGCGCCAGCAGCCCGGCAGGGTTCAATCAGCCCCAGCATTTT.